This is a list of T cell receptor beta chains from one sample in a study of graft-versus-host responses after intestinal transplantation. The protocol was immunoSEQ multiplex PCR, while the TCRdb copy is restricted to in-frame clones and leaves out a portion. Found here are tens of thousands of clones, approximately 84% of them singletons; the top ten hold approximately 0.46%. These receptors' targets are unknown. Sequencing used unstimulated CD4+ T cells sorted from spleen or lymph node cells, obtained before transplant. Source of these receptors: a human donor who was the organ donor for an intestinal transplant. CDR3s include the opening cysteine and the closing phenylalanine or tryptophan. Each record gives: J gene, D gene, clone size, V gene, CDR3 DNA, CDR3 protein. The D gene is left open where the match is weak. Where a row states a size, it is once, few, many or the class of an expanded clone; other rows omit it.

TRBJ1-6,TRBD1,once,TRBV7-9,TGTGCCAGCAGCTTCGGCGACAGGGGGCGAAGTAGAAATTCACCCCTCCACTTT,CASSFGDRGRSRNSPLHF
TRBJ2-3,TRBD2,-,TRBV10-3,TGTGCCATCAGTGAGTCGACTAGCGGGGGGACAGATACGCAGTATTTT,CAISESTSGGTDTQYF
TRBJ1-3,-,-,TRBV30,TGTGCCTGGAGTAAGGGACTTAGCTCTGGAAACACCATATATTTT,CAWSKGLSSGNTIYF
TRBJ1-6,-,once,TRBV27,TGTGCCAGCAGTTTATCCGTGGGGGGCAACCCTAATTCACCCCTCCACTTT,CASSLSVGGNPNSPLHF
TRBJ2-3,-,-,TRBV28,TGTGCCAGCAGTTTCTCGGGCGAATGGACAGATACGCAGTATTTT,CASSFSGEWTDTQYF
TRBJ2-7,TRBD2,-,TRBV6-1,TGTGCCAGCAGTCGACCGGGACTAGCTGACGAGCAGTACTTC,CASSRPGLADEQYF
TRBJ1-2,-,-,TRBV5-6,TGTGCCAGCAGCTTGGAGCGATGGGGAGGCTACACCTTC,CASSLERWGGYTF
TRBJ2-1,TRBD2,-,TRBV5-1,TGCGCCAGCAGCTTCGGGACTAGCGGGAGCAATGAGCAGTTCTTC,CASSFGTSGSNEQFF
TRBJ1-2,-,-,TRBV19,TGTGCCAGTGGTAAGGGGGTGCACTATGGCTACACCTTC,CASGKGVHYGYTF
TRBJ2-1,TRBD2,-,TRBV27,TGTGCCAGCAGTCCCTGGGGGGGGTGGAACAATGAGCAGTTCTTC,CASSPWGGWNNEQFF
TRBJ1-1,-,-,TRBV7-2,TGTGCCAGCAACAAGGGGATTTTCGCTGAAGCTTTCTTT,CASNKGIFAEAFF
TRBJ1-1,TRBD1,-,TRBV19,TGTGCCAGTACCTCACAACACAGGACAGGGAACACTGAAGCTTTCTTT,CASTSQHRTGNTEAFF
TRBJ2-3,-,-,TRBV29-1,TGCAGCGTCCGGGGGGTCAGGGGGCGAGGCACAGATACGCAGTATTTT,CSVRGVRGRGTDTQYF
TRBJ2-5,-,once,TRBV5-4,TGTGCCAGCAGCTCGGACCTCCGGGCTATTGAGGAGACCCAGTACTTC,CASSSDLRAIEETQYF
TRBJ2-1,TRBD2,few,TRBV6-5,TGTGCCAGCAGCCCCCCCCTAGCGGGCCTTAATGAGCAGTTCTTC,CASSPPLAGLNEQFF
TRBJ1-1,TRBD1,-,TRBV19,TGTGCCAGTAGTAAAATCTGGACAGGCACTGAAGCTTTCTTT,CASSKIWTGTEAFF
TRBJ2-5,TRBD2,few,TRBV25-1,TGTGCCAGCAGTGACGGGGGGGATGAGACCCAGTACTTC,CASSDGGDETQYF
TRBJ2-2,-,-,TRBV5-4,TGTGCCAGCAGCCGGGACCCCACCGGGGAGCTGTTTTTT,CASSRDPTGELFF
TRBJ2-7,-,few,TRBV2,TGTGCCAGCAGGACGGACTACCTTAGGAGCTCCTACGAGCAGTACTTC,CASRTDYLRSSYEQYF
TRBJ1-2,TRBD1,-,TRBV19,TGTGCCAGTAGTATACAGGGGGCTGGCTACACCTTC,CASSIQGAGYTF
TRBJ2-5,TRBD2,-,TRBV5-4,TGTGCCAGCAGCCCCGGGGGGGTTGAAGAGACCCAGTACTTC,CASSPGGVEETQYF
TRBJ2-7,-,-,TRBV30,TGTGCCTGGAGTGTACAGACCCACGAGCAGTACTTC,CAWSVQTHEQYF
TRBJ2-2,-,-,TRBV18,TGTGCCAGCTCACCGGGCACCGGGGAGCTGTTTTTT,CASSPGTGELFF
TRBJ2-7,TRBD2,-,TRBV7-9,TGTGCCAGCAGCTCCCTGCCGGGGAGCGGGAGCTCCTACGAGCAGTACTTC,CASSSLPGSGSSYEQYF
TRBJ2-7,TRBD2,-,TRBV5-4,TGTGCCAGCAGCTTGGGCGGCGGGGGGCACTACGAGCAGTACTTC,CASSLGGGGHYEQYF
TRBJ1-2,-,-,TRBV6-1,TGTGCCAGCAGTTTAAGGAGGGGCCACTATGGCTACACCTTC,CASSLRRGHYGYTF
TRBJ2-2,-,-,TRBV2,TGTGCCAGCAGGGGACAGAACACCGGGGAGCTGTTTTTT,CASRGQNTGELFF
TRBJ2-3,TRBD2,-,TRBV5-1,TGCGCCAGCAGCTTGGAACCGGGAGGGAGCACAGATACGCAGTATTTT,CASSLEPGGSTDTQYF
TRBJ2-3,-,-,TRBV9,TGTGCCAGCAGCGTTAGGCCATCTAGCACAGATACGCAGTATTTT,CASSVRPSSTDTQYF
TRBJ1-5,TRBD1,-,TRBV27,TGTGCCAGCGGGGGAGGACAGGGTGGTCAGCCCCAGCATTTT,CASGGGQGGQPQHF
TRBJ1-4,-,-,TRBV30,TGTGCCTGGAGTGGGACAACAACTAATGAAAAACTGTTTTTT,CAWSGTTTNEKLFF